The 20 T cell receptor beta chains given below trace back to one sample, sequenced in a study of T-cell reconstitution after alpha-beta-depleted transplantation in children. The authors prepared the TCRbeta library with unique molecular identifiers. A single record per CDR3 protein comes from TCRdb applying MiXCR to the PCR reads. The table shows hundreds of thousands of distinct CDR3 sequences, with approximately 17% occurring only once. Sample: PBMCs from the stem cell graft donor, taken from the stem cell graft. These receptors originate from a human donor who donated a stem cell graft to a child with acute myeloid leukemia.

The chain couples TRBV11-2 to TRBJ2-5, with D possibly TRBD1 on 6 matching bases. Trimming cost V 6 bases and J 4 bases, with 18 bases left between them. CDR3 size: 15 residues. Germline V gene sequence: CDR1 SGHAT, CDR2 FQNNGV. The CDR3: CASSYSRGQRETQYF. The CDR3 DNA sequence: TGTGCCAGCAGTTATAGTCGCGGACAGCGAGAGACCCAGTACTTC.

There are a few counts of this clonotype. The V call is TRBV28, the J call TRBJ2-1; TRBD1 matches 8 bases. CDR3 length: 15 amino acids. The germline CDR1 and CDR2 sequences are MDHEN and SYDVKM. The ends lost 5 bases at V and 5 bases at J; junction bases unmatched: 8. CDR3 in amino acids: CASSLRDRFNNEQFF. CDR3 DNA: TGTGCCAGCAGTCTCCGGGACAGGTTTAACAATGAGCAGTTCTTC.

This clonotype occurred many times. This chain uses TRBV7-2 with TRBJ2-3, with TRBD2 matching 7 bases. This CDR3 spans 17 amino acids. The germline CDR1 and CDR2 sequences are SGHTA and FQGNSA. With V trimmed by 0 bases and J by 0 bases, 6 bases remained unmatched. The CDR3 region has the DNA TGTGCCAGCAGCTTAGCGACGGGGAGGGCTAGCACAGATACGCAGTATTTT. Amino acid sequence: CASSLATGRASTDTQYF.

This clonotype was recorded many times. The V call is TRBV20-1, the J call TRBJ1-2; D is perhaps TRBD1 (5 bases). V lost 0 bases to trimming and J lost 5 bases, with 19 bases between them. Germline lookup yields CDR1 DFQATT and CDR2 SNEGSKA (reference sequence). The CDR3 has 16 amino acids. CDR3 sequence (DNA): TGCAGTGCTAGAGATCCGGGGGGGATCTTTCTTTATGGCTACACCTTC. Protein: CSARDPGGIFLYGYTF.

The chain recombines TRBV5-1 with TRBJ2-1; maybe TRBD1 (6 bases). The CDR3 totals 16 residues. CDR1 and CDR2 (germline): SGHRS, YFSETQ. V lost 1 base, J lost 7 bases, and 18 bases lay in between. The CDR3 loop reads CASSLSGQKVQNEQFF. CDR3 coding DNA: TGCGCCAGCAGCTTGTCAGGACAGAAGGTCCAGAATGAGCAGTTCTTC.

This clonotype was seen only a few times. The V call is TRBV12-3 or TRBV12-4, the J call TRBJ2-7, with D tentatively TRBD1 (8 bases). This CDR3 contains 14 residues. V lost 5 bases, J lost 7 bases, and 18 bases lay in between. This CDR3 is CASSPDREGPEQYF. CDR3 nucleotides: TGTGCCAGCAGTCCGGACAGGGAGGGACCGGAGCAGTACTTC.

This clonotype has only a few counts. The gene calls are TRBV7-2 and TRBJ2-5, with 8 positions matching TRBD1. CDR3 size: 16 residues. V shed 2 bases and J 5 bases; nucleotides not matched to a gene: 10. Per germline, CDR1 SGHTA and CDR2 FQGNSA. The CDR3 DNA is TGTGCCAGCAGCTTACAGGCGGACAGGGCGCAGGAGACCCAGTACTTC. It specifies CASSLQADRAQETQYF.

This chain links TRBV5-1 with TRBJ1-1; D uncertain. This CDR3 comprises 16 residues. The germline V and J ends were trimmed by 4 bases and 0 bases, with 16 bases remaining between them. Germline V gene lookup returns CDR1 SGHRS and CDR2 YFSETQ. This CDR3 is CASSPIPALMNTEAFF. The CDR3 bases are TGCGCCAGCAGCCCTATACCGGCCCTAATGAACACTGAAGCTTTCTTT.

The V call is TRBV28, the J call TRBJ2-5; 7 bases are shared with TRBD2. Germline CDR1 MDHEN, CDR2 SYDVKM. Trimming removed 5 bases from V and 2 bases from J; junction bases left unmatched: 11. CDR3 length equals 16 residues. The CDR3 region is CASSTGGGSLQETQYF. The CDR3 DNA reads TGTGCCAGCAGTACCGGCGGGGGTTCTCTGCAAGAGACCCAGTACTTC.

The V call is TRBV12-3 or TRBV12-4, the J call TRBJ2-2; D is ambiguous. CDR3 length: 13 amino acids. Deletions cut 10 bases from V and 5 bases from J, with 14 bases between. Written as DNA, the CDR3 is TGTGCCACCTCACCCCTGGGGACCGGGGAGCTGTTTTTT. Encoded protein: CATSPLGTGELFF.

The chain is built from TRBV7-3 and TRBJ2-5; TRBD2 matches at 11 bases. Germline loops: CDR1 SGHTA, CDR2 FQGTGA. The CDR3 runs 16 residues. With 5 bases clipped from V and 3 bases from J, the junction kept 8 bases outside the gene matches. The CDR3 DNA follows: TGTGCCAGCAGCCCGTCCGGGACTAGCGGTAAAGAGACCCAGTACTTC. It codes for CASSPSGTSGKETQYF.

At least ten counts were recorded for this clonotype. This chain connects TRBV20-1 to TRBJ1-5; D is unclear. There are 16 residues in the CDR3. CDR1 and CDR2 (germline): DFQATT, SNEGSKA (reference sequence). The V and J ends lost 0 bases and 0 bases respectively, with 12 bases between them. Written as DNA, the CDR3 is TGCAGTGCTAGAGAGCGAGGCCGTTATAGCAATCAGCCCCAGCATTTT. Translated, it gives CSARERGRYSNQPQHF.

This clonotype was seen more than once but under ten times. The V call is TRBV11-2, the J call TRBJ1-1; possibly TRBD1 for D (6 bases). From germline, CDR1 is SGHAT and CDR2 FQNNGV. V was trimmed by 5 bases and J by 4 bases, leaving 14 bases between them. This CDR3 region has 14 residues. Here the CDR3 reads CASSRNRAATEAFF. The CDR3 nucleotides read TGTGCCAGCAGCCGGAACAGGGCGGCCACTGAAGCTTTCTTT.

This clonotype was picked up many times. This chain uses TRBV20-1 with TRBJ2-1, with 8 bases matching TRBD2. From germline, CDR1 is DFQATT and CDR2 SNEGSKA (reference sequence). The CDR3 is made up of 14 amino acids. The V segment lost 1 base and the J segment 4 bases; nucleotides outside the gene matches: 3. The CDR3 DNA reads TGCAGTGCTAGAGGCGCGGGGGGATACAATGAGCAGTTCTTC. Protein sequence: CSARGAGGYNEQFF.

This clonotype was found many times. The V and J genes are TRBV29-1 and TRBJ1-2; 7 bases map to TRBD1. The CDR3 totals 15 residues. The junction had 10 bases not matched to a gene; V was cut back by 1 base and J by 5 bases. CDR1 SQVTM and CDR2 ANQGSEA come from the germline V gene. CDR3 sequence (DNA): TGCAGCGTTGAAGTCTCCGGCCAGGGGGGTTATGGCTACACCTTC. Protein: CSVEVSGQGGYGYTF.

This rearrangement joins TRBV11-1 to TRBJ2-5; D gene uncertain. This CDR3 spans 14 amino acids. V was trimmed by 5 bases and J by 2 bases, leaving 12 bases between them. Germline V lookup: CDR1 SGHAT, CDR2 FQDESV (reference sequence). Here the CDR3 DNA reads TGTGCCAGCAGCACCCGGGCTCTTCAAGAGACCCAGTACTTC. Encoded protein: CASSTRALQETQYF.

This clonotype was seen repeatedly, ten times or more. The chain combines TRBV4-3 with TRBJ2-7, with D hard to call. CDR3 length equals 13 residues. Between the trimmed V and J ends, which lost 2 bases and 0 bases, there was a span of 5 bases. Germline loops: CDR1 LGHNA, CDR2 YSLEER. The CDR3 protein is CASSQQASYEQYF. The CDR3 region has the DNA TGCGCCAGCAGCCAACAGGCCTCCTACGAGCAGTACTTC.

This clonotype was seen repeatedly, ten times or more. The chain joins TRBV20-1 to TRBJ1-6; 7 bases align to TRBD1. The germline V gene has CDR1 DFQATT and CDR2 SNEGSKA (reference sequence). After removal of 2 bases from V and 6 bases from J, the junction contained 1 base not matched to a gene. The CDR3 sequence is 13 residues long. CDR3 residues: CSARTGVNSPLHF. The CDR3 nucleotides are TGCAGTGCTAGAACAGGGGTTAATTCACCCCTCCACTTT.

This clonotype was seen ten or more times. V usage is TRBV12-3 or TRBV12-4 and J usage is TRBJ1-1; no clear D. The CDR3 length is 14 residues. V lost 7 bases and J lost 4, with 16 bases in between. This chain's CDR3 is CASTKTSMSTEAFF. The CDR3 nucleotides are TGTGCCAGCACAAAGACGAGTATGAGCACTGAAGCTTTCTTT.

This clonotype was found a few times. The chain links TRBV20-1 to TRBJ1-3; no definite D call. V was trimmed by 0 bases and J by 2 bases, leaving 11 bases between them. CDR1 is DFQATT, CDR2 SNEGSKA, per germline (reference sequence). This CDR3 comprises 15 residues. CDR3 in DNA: TGCAGTGCTAGAGAAGGACGAGTAACTGGAAACACCATATATTTT. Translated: CSAREGRVTGNTIYF.